This TCR beta chain was identified during a study of blood T cell repertoires in COVID-19. Study as a whole: Samples representing acute and convalescent COVID-19 were sourced from the United States, Italy and Spain.

Profiling relied on immunoSEQ multiplex PCR, and the TCRdb table lists in-frame clones only, not all of them. Of 120,000 to 150,000 clones listed, 85% to 90% are singletons. CDR1 and CDR2 from the germline V gene are GTSNPN and SVGIG (reference sequence). This CDR3 has 16 amino acids. V was cut by 4 bases and J by 5 bases, with 23 bases left in between. This clone was seen a single time. Participant ages covered about 18 to 95 years across about 25 US areas. Participants had their cohort set by participant-reported clinical history. The V gene is TRBV30, the J gene TRBJ2-5; D uncertain. The clonotype originates from a woman in her twenties or thirties with acute COVID-19. The material sequenced was PBMCs or T cells enriched from blood (not recorded which). The CDR3 sequence is CAWTGRNSRVGETQYF. CDR3 DNA: TGTGCCTGGACCGGCCGAAACTCCAGAGTCGGGGAGACCCAGTACTTC.